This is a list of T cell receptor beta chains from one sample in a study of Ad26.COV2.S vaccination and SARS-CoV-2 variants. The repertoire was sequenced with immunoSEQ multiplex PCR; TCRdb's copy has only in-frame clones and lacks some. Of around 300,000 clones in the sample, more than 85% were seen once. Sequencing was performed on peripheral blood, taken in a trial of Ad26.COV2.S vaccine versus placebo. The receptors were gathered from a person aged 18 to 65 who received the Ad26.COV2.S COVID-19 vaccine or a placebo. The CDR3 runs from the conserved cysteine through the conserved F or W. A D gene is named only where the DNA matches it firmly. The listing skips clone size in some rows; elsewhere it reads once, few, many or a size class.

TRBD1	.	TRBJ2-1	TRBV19	CASSIWGTGKLEQFF	TGTGCCAGTAGTATATGGGGGACAGGGAAACTTGAGCAGTTCTTC
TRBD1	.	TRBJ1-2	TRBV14	CASSQDGAGQGAGYTF	TGTGCCAGCAGCCAAGATGGGGCCGGACAGGGGGCTGGCTACACCTTC
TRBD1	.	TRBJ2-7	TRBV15	CATSRPGQGKFEQYF	TGTGCCACCAGCAGACCGGGACAGGGAAAATTCGAGCAGTACTTC
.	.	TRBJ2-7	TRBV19	CASSILGGVSYEQYF	TGTGCCAGTAGTATACTGGGCGGGGTTTCCTACGAGCAGTACTTC
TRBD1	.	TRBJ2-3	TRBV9	CASSATGTAYTDTQYF	TGTGCCAGCAGCGCCACCGGGACAGCTTACACAGATACGCAGTATTTT
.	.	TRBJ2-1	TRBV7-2	CASSLGRGGYNEQFF	TGTGCCAGCAGCTTAGGGAGAGGGGGTTACAATGAGCAGTTCTTC
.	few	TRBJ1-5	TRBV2	CASRGDGSIAQHF	TGTGCCAGCCGAGGGGACGGCAGCATAGCCCAGCATTTT
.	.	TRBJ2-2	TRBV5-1	CASSLGGTENTGELFF	TGCGCCAGCAGCTTGGGCGGGACAGAGAACACCGGGGAGCTGTTTTTT
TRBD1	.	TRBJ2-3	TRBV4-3	CASSQLTGVNTDTQYF	TGCGCCAGCAGCCAGCTAACAGGGGTCAACACAGATACGCAGTATTTT
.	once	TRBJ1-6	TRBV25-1	CASRKAGQINSPLHF	TGTGCCAGCAGGAAAGCAGGACAGATTAATTCACCCCTCCACTTT
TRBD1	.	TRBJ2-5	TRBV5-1	CASSELQGAAETQYF	TGCGCCAGCAGCGAACTCCAGGGGGCTGCGGAGACCCAGTACTTC
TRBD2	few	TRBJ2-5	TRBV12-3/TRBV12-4	CASSLGTRQTQYF	TGTGCCAGCAGTCTCGGGACTAGACAGACCCAGTACTTC
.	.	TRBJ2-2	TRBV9	CASSVAPGRFTGELFF	TGTGCCAGCAGCGTAGCCCCAGGGCGTTTCACCGGGGAGCTGTTTTTT
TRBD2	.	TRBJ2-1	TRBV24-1	CATSDPSAGTSGRSSYNEQFF	TGTGCCACCAGTGATCCATCCGCCGGGACTAGCGGCAGAAGCTCCTACAATGAGCAGTTCTTC
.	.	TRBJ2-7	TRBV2	CASSHSFYEQYF	TGTGCCAGCAGTCACAGTTTCTACGAGCAGTACTTC
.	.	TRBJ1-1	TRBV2	CASMVGWGANTEAFF	TGTGCCAGCATGGTGGGTTGGGGGGCGAACACTGAAGCTTTCTTT
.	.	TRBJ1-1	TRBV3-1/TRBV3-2	CASSQGGGTEAFF	TGTGCCAGCAGCCAAGGTGGGGGAACTGAAGCTTTCTTT
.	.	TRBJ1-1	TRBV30	CAWSANLQGNTEAFF	TGTGCCTGGAGTGCGAATCTACAGGGGAACACTGAAGCTTTCTTT
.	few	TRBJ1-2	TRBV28	CASEQGWGGYTF	TGTGCCAGCGAACAGGGATGGGGTGGCTACACCTTC
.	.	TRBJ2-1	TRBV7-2	CASRQGGYNEQFF	TGTGCCAGCAGGCAGGGAGGATACAATGAGCAGTTCTTC
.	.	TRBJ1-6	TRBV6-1	CASSEVGQSPLHF	TGTGCCAGCAGTGAAGTTGGACAGTCACCCCTCCACTTT
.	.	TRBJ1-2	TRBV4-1	CASSHLAGDLNYGYTF	TGCGCCAGCAGCCATCTCGCAGGGGATCTTAACTATGGCTACACCTTC
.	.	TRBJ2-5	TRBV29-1	CSVNPGQETQYF	TGCAGCGTTAATCCGGGACAAGAGACCCAGTACTTC
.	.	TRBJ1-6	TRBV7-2	CASSLGQGARGNSPLHF	TGTGCCAGCAGCTTAGGGCAGGGCGCCAGGGGTAATTCACCCCTCCACTTT
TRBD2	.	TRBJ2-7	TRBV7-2	CASSLGAGGVTYEQYF	TGTGCCAGCAGCTTAGGCGCGGGGGGCGTAACCTACGAGCAGTACTTC
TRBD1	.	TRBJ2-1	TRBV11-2	CATTDRGLHEQFF	TGTGCCACTACGGACAGGGGGCTCCATGAGCAGTTCTTC
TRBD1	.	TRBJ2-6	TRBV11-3	CASSSQGAAGANVLTF	TGTGCCAGCAGCTCTCAGGGGGCGGCTGGGGCCAACGTCCTGACTTTC
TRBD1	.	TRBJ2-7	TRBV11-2	CASSLVGTGDYEQYF	TGTGCCAGCAGCTTAGTCGGGACAGGGGATTACGAGCAGTACTTC
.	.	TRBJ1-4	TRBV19	CASSNRMINEKLFF	TGTGCCAGTAGTAATAGGATGATTAATGAAAAACTGTTTTTT
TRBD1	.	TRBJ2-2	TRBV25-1	CASSAQGQGAWGPGELFF	TGTGCCAGCAGTGCGCAGGGACAGGGGGCCTGGGGACCCGGGGAGCTGTTTTTT
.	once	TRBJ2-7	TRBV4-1	CASSQGARGSEQYF	TGCGCCAGCAGCCAAGGGGCGAGGGGGTCCGAGCAGTACTTC
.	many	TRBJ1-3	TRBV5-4	CASSLSSGNTIYF	TGTGCCAGCAGCCTTAGCTCTGGAAACACCATATATTTT
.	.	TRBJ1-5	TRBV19	CASSLLQGGNQPQHF	TGTGCCAGTAGTCTCCTGCAGGGCGGCAATCAGCCCCAGCATTTT
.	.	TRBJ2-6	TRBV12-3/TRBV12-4	CASSISGANVLTF	TGTGCCAGCAGTATTTCAGGGGCCAACGTCCTGACTTTC
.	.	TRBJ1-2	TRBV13	CASSRGGLYGYTF	TGTGCCAGCAGCCGGGGGGGCCTCTATGGCTACACCTTC
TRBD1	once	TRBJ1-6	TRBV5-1	CASSLDGQDNSPLHF	TGCGCCAGCAGCTTGGACGGACAGGATAATTCACCCCTCCACTTT
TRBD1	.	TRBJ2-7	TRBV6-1	CASSERQGEGYEQYF	TGTGCCAGCAGTGAACGACAGGGGGAGGGCTACGAGCAGTACTTC